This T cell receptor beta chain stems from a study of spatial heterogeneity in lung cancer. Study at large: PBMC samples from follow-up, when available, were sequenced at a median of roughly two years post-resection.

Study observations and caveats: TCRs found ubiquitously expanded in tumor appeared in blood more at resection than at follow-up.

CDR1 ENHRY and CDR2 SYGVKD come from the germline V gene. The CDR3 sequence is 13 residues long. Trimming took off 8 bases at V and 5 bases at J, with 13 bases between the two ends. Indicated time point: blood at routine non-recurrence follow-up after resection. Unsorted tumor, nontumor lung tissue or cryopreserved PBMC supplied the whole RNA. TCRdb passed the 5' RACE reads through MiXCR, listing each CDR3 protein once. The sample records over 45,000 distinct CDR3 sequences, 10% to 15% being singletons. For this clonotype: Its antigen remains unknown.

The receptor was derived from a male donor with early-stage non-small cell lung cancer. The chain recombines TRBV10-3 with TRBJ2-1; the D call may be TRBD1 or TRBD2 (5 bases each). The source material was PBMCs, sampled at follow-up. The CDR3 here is CAIGTARDNEQFF. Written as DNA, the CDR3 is TGTGCCATCGGGACCGCCCGAGACAATGAGCAGTTCTTC.